Given below is one T cell receptor (beta chain) in context. Its antigen is still unknown. Only in-frame clones appear in the TCRdb table, and some are missing; sequencing was by immunoSEQ multiplex PCR. The table has about 2.4 million clones, roughly 93% seen once. This record comes from a study of shared clonotypes between healthy human individuals. Study context: The cohort had a couple of women and a few men, ages 18 to 49. General observations from the study: What limited the represented genetic and exposure-history diversity was the small number of donors. Lower generation probabilities were found for non-shared clonotypes than for those shared by all four donors.

Sequencing was done on a sample of naive CD4+ T cells from PBMCs. Subset meaning: CD45RA+ positively selected. The receptor's source is a man between 18 and 35 years old in good health. Some clones in this sample may be carry-over from other donors' samples.

The DNA for the CDR3 is TGCAGCGTTGAAGTGGGCCACTTGGACGGGGGTAATCAGGTGTTTTTT. Translation: CSVEVGHLDGGNQVFF. The gene calls are TRBV29-1 and TRBJ1-4, with D maybe TRBD1 (5 bases). Germline lookup yields CDR1 SQVTM and CDR2 ANQGSEA. CDR3 length equals 16 residues. With 1 base removed from V and 15 bases from J, the gap between germline ends came to 27 bases.